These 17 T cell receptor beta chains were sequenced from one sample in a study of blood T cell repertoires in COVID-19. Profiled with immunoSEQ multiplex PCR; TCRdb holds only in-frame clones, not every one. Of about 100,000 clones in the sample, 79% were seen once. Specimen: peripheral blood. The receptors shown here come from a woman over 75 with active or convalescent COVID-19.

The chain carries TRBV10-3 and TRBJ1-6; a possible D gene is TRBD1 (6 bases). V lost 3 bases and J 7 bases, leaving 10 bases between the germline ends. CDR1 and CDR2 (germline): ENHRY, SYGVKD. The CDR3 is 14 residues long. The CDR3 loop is CAISDRTENSPLHF. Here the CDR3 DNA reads TGTGCCATCAGTGACAGGACAGAAAATTCACCCCTCCACTTT.

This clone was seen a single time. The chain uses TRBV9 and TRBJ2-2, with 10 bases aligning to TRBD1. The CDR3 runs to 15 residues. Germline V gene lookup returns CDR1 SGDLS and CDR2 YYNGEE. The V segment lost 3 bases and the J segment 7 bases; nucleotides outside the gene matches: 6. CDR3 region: CASSGGQGGHGELFF. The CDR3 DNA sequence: TGTGCCAGCAGCGGTGGACAGGGGGGTCACGGGGAGCTGTTTTTT.

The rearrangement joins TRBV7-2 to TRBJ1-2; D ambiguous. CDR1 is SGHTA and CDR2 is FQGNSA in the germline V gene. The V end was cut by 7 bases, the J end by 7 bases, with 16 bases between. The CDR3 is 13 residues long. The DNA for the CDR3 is TGTGCCAGCATTAGTAGGAGGATCGGTGGCTACACCTTC. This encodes CASISRRIGGYTF.

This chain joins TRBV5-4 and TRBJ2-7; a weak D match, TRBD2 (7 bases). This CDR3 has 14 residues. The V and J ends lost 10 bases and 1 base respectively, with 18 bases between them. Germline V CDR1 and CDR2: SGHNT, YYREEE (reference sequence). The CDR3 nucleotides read TGTGCCGTAAAGGGGGAGGGCCTGTCCTACGAGCAGTACTTC. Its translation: CAVKGEGLSYEQYF.

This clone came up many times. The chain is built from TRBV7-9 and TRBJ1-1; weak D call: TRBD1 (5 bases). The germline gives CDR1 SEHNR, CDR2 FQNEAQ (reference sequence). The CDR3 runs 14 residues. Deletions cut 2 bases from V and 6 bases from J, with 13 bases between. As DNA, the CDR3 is TGTGCCAGCAGCTTACCGGGAGGGGACGCTGAAGCTTTCTTT. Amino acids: CASSLPGGDAEAFF.

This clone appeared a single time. The CDR3 DNA reads as TGCAGCGTTGCTGTAGCGGGAGAAGGTTACAATGAGCAGTTCTTC. This sequence encodes CSVAVAGEGYNEQFF. The rearrangement links TRBV29-1 to TRBJ2-1; 9 nucleotides align to TRBD2. Germline values: CDR1 SQVTM, CDR2 ANQGSEA. The V segment lost 4 bases and the J segment 4 bases; nucleotides outside the gene matches: 8. The CDR3 runs to 15 residues.

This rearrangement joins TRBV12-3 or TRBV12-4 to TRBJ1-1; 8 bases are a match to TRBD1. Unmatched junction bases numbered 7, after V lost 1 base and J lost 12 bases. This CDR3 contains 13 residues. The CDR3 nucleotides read TGTGCCAGCAGTTTAGTGGCCAGGGGGCTTACTTTCTTT. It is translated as CASSLVARGLTFF.

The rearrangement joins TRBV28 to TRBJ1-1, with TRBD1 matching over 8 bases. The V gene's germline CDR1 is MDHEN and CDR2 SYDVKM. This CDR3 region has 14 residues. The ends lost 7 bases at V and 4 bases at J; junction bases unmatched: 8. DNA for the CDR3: TGTGCCAGCACCTTTTGGACAGGGCTCACTGAAGCTTTCTTT. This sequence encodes CASTFWTGLTEAFF.

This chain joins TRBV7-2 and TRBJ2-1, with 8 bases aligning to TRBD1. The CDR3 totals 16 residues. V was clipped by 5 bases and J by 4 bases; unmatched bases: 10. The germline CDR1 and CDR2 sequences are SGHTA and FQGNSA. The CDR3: CASSGQGARDYNEQFF. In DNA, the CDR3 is TGTGCCAGCAGCGGTCAGGGGGCGCGGGATTACAATGAGCAGTTCTTC.

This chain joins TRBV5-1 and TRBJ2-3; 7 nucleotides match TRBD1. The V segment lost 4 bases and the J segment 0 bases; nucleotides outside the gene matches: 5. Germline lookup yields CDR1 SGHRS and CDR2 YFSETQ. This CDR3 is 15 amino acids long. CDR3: CASSPGGVSTDTQYF. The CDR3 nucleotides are TGCGCCAGCAGCCCAGGGGGAGTTAGCACAGATACGCAGTATTTT.

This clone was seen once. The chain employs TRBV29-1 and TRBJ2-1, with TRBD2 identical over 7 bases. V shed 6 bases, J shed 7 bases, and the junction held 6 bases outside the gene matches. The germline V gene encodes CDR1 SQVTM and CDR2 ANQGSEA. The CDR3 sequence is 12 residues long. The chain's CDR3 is CSVEGGRNEQFF. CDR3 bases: TGCAGCGTCGAGGGCGGGAGAAATGAGCAGTTCTTC.

The CDR3 sequence: CASSVTSGYEQYF. CDR3 nucleotides: TGTGCCAGCAGCGTGACTAGCGGCTACGAGCAGTACTTC. This rearrangement joins TRBV5-4 to TRBJ2-7; 9 nucleotides line up with TRBD2. V shed 4 bases and J 3 bases; nucleotides not matched to a gene: 2. The germline V gene encodes CDR1 SGHNT and CDR2 YYREEE (reference sequence). CDR3 size: 13 residues. The whole variable domain, remainder taken from reference TRBV5-4 and TRBJ2-7, is ETGVTQSPTHLIKTRGQQVTLRCSSQSGHNTVSWYQQALGQGPQFIFQYYREEENGRGNFPPRFSGLQFPNYSSELNVNALELDDSALYLCASSVTSGYEQYFGPGTRLTVT.

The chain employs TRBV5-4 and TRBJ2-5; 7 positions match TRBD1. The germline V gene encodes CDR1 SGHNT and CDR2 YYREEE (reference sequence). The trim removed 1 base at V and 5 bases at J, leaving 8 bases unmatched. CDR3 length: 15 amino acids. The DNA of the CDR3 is TGTGCCAGCAGCTTGCCCGGACAGGCCCGGGAGACCCAGTACTTC. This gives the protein CASSLPGQARETQYF.

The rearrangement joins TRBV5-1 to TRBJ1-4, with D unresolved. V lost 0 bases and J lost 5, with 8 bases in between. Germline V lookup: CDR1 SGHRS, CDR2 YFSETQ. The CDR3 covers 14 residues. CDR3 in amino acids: CASSLARRNEKLFF. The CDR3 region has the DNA TGCGCCAGCAGCTTGGCCAGGAGGAATGAAAAACTGTTTTTT.

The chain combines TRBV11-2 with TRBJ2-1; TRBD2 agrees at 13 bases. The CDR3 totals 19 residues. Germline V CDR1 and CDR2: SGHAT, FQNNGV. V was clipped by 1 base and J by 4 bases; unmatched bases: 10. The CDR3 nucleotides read TGTGCCAGCAGCTTAGGGGGGCCGGGACTAGCGGGACTTTACAATGAGCAGTTCTTC. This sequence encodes CASSLGGPGLAGLYNEQFF.

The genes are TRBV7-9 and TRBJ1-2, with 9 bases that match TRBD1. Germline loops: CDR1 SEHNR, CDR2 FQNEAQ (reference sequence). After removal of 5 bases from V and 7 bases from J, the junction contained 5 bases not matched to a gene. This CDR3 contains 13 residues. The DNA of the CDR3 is TGTGCCAGCAGCCCGGACAGGGGAGGTGGCTACACCTTC. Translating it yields CASSPDRGGGYTF.

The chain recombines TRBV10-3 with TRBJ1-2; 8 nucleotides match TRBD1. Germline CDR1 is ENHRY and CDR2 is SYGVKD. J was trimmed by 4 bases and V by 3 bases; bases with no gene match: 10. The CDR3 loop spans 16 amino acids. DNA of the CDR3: TGTGCCATCAGTGACCCGGACAGGGCTTTTACCTATGGCTACACCTTC. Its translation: CAISDPDRAFTYGYTF.